This T cell receptor (beta chain) originates from a study of regulatory T cells in long-lasting Graves disease. Study details: A definition of persistent Graves' disease required over 5 years of antithyroid drugs plus positive TSH receptor antibodies.

Time point denoted: persistent/refractory GD, antithyroid drugs over 5 years with positive TRAb. The TCR library was made from RNA extracted from PBMCs. Germline CDR1 MGHRA, CDR2 YSYEKL. The CDR3 length is 17 residues. The V segment lost 0 bases and the J segment 4 bases; nucleotides outside the gene matches: 10. To make TCR beta libraries, researchers used iRepertoire HTBI primers and Arm-PCR of CDR3 regions. TCRdb called the multiplex PCR reads again in MiXCR, with one record for every CDR3 protein. The sample includes hundreds of thousands of distinct CDR3 sequences, about 18% of them seen just once.

The chain combines TRBV4-1 with TRBJ2-5, with 8 bases that match TRBD2. The sequencing used peripheral blood mononuclear cells (PBMCs), collected when the disease was refractory, from a patient treated with antithyroid drugs. This sequence was found in a female donor with Graves disease. In DNA form, the CDR3 reads TGCGCCAGCAGCCAAGATTTGTACGGGGGGGCCGGAGAGACCCAGTACTTC. This gives the protein CASSQDLYGGAGETQYF.